The 29 T cell receptor beta chains reported below all come from one sample, sequenced in a study of blood T cell repertoires in COVID-19. The data were produced by immunoSEQ multiplex PCR, yet TCRdb's version contains in-frame clones alone and is incomplete. The table lists more than 150,000 clones, approximately 80% of them singletons, with 9.5% to 15% in the top ten. Sequenced material: peripheral blood. The receptors were sampled from an elderly woman with COVID-19, enrolled during active disease.

The rearrangement joins TRBV7-3 to TRBJ2-1, with 12 bases matching TRBD1. Trimming took 4 bases from V and 0 from J; bases not matched to a gene: 10. This CDR3 is built from 19 residues. The germline gives CDR1 SGHTA, CDR2 FQGTGA. The chain's CDR3 is CASSSPGQGASSSYNEQFF. CDR3 DNA sequence: TGTGCCAGCAGCTCTCCGGGACAGGGGGCCTCCAGCTCCTACAATGAGCAGTTCTTC.

The chain carries TRBV12-3 or TRBV12-4 and TRBJ1-2; D possibly corresponds to TRBD1 (5 bases). The CDR3 length is 13 residues. Deletions cut 6 bases from V and 2 bases from J, with 10 bases between. CDR3 bases: TGTGCCAGCAGCTCGACAGAAAACTATGGCTACACCTTC. As protein: CASSSTENYGYTF.

The chain employs TRBV7-3 and TRBJ2-1; D is possibly TRBD2 (6 bases). The CDR3 length is 11 residues. The V gene lost 3 bases and the J gene lost 9 bases, with 6 bases spanning the gap. CDR1 SGHTA and CDR2 FQGTGA come from the germline V gene. This CDR3 reads CASSLGGEQFF. For the CDR3, the DNA is TGTGCCAGCAGCTTGGGGGGTGAGCAGTTCTTC. Combining the CDR3 with reference TRBV7-3 and TRBJ2-1 gives the whole variable domain GAGVSQTPSNKVTEKGKYVELRCDPISGHTALYWYRQSLGQGPEFLIYFQGTGAADDSGLPNDRFFAVRPEGSVSTLKIQRTERGDSAVYLCASSLGGEQFFGPGTRLTVL.

The V and J genes are TRBV7-2 and TRBJ2-3; unclear D gene. This CDR3 spans 14 amino acids. Per the germline V gene, CDR1 is SGHTA and CDR2 is FQGNSA. V was trimmed by 1 base and J by 3 bases, leaving 8 bases between them. In DNA form, the CDR3 reads TGTGCCAGCAGCTTAGGTTACGGGACAGATACGCAGTATTTT. This translates into CASSLGYGTDTQYF.

The V gene is TRBV4-2, the J gene TRBJ2-1; 9 bases agree with TRBD2. Germline loops: CDR1 LGHNA, CDR2 YNFKEQ. The CDR3 totals 16 residues. Germline trimming cut 1 base from V and 1 base from J; bases unmatched to any gene: 2. CDR3: CASSQASGDSYNEQFF. For the CDR3, the DNA is TGTGCCAGCAGCCAAGCTAGCGGGGATTCCTACAATGAGCAGTTCTTC.

This chain links TRBV24-1 with TRBJ1-2, with 12 bases lining up with TRBD1. CDR3 length: 15 amino acids. The V and J ends lost 9 bases and 1 base, in that order; junction bases with no gene match: 5. Germline V lookup: CDR1 KGHDR, CDR2 SFDVKD. The CDR3 DNA reads TGTGCCACCGGGACAGGGGGCGAGAGTAACTATGGCTACACCTTC. Protein sequence: CATGTGGESNYGYTF.

J is TRBJ1-4 and V is TRBV5-5, with a weak D call TRBD1 (5 bases). This CDR3 has 14 amino acids. V was pared by 3 bases and J by 6 bases, with 12 bases between. The germline V gene has CDR1 SGHKS and CDR2 YYEKEE (reference sequence). The CDR3 DNA sequence: TGTGCCAGCAGCTCGGACACCTCCCATGAAAAACTGTTTTTT. Its translation: CASSSDTSHEKLFF. The variable domain in full, with the rest retrieved from reference TRBV5-5 and TRBJ1-4, is DAGVTQSPTHLIKTRGQQVTLRCSPISGHKSVSWYQQVLGQGPQFIFQYYEKEERGRGNFPDRFSARQFPNYSSELNVNALLLGDSALYLCASSSDTSHEKLFFGSGTQLSVL.

The rearrangement uses TRBV19 and TRBJ2-3; maybe TRBD1 (5 bases). V dropped 4 bases and J dropped 6 bases, with 11 bases sitting between them. This CDR3 is built from 13 residues. The germline V gene has CDR1 LNHDA and CDR2 SQIVND (reference sequence). As DNA, the CDR3 is TGTGCCAGTAGTAGTGGGGCCGCGGATACGCAGTATTTT. Translation gives CASSSGAADTQYF.

CDR3 coding DNA: TGTGCCAGCAGCTTAGATGGGCGACGGGGATACACTGAAGCTTTCTTT. It is translated as CASSLDGRRGYTEAFF. The V and J genes are TRBV11-3 and TRBJ1-1; D unclear. Trimming left V 0 bases short and J 3 bases short, with 14 bases between. The CDR3 runs to 16 residues. Germline V gene sequence: CDR1 SGHNT, CDR2 YENEEA.

This chain links TRBV19 with TRBJ2-7, with 8 bases identical to TRBD1. Per germline, CDR1 LNHDA and CDR2 SQIVND (reference sequence). The CDR3 spans 13 residues. The V gene end was trimmed by 6 bases and the J gene end by 3 bases; junction bases not matched to a gene: 4. The CDR3 here is CASSQGAHYEQYF. CDR3 DNA sequence: TGTGCCAGTAGCCAGGGGGCACACTACGAGCAGTACTTC.

A remark on this clone: One junction end disagrees with the germline gene, perhaps due to a read error. This chain joins TRBV19 and TRBJ2-5; tentatively, D is TRBD2 (5 bases). There are 13 residues in the CDR3. In germline, CDR1 is LNHDA, CDR2 SQIVND (reference sequence). CDR3 DNA: TGTGCCACTAGTACTAGAATCGAAGAGACCCAGTACTTC. Its translation: CATSTRIEETQYF.

The chain combines TRBV7-3 with TRBJ2-2; 7 bases fit TRBD1. Per germline, CDR1 SGHTA and CDR2 FQGTGA. V dropped 5 bases and J dropped 0; count of bases not matched to a gene: 6. The CDR3 loop spans 16 amino acids. The CDR3 reads CASSRNDRANTGELFF. As DNA, the CDR3 is TGTGCCAGCAGCCGAAATGACAGGGCGAACACCGGGGAGCTGTTTTTT.

The chain uses TRBV7-3 and TRBJ1-1; D ambiguous. V lost 0 bases and J lost 5, with 16 bases in between. The germline gives CDR1 SGHTA, CDR2 FQGTGA. The CDR3 spans 16 residues. CDR3 protein: CASSLTPLRTGTEAFF. The CDR3 DNA is TGTGCCAGCAGCTTAACGCCTCTAAGAACGGGGACTGAAGCTTTCTTT.

The rearrangement links TRBV28 to TRBJ1-2, with D tentatively TRBD1 (5 bases). This CDR3 has 13 residues. V lost 3 bases and J lost 4, with 9 bases in between. Germline CDR1 is MDHEN and CDR2 is SYDVKM. CDR3 in amino acids: CASSFDSRYGYTF. CDR3 bases: TGTGCCAGCAGTTTCGACAGCCGCTATGGCTACACCTTC.

The V call is TRBV28, the J call TRBJ2-6, with TRBD1 as a possible D gene (6 bases). Germline CDR1 is MDHEN and CDR2 is SYDVKM. Trimming cost V 6 bases and J 4 bases, with 13 bases left between them. The CDR3 is 15 residues long. The CDR3 here is CASRTSGAGANVLTF. Here the CDR3 DNA reads TGTGCCAGCAGAACCTCAGGGGCCGGGGCCAACGTCCTGACTTTC. Full variable domain (missing parts from reference TRBV28 and TRBJ2-6): DVKVTQSSRYLVKRTGEKVFLECVQDMDHENMFWYRQDPGLGLRLIYFSYDVKMKEKGDIPEGYSVSREKKERFSLILESASTNQTSMYLCASRTSGAGANVLTFGAGSRLTVL.

The chain employs TRBV24-1 and TRBJ1-2; 8 bases map to TRBD1. The CDR3 consists of 16 residues. CDR1 is KGHDR, CDR2 SFDVKD, per germline. V was pared by 4 bases and J by 4 bases, with 10 bases of the junction left unmatched. The CDR3 coding sequence is TGTGCCACCAGTGACGCACTGACAGGGGAGTCCTATGGCTACACCTTC. Translation gives CATSDALTGESYGYTF.

The CDR3 region is CASSRGQRLTQYF. DNA for the CDR3: TGTGCCAGCAGTCGGGGACAGAGGTTGACCCAGTACTTC. This sequence joins TRBV28 and TRBJ2-5; 7 bases map to TRBD1. The CDR3 sequence is 13 residues long. Trimming at V came to 5 bases and at J to 7 bases, leaving 7 bases not matched to a gene. CDR1 and CDR2 (germline): MDHEN, SYDVKM.

Only a few counts were recorded for this clone. J is TRBJ2-4 and V is TRBV21-1; the table names TRBD1, a call not compared with the DNA. TRBV21-1 constitutes a pseudogene. The CDR3 consists of 13 residues. CDR3 region: CASSKEPWTGGYF. As DNA, the CDR3 is TGTGCCAGCAGCAAAGAACCTTGGACAGGCGGGTACTTC.

The chain combines TRBV5-4 with TRBJ1-4; tentative D call: TRBD1 (5 bases). V was cut by 3 bases and J by 6 bases, with 12 bases left in between. Germline V gene lookup returns CDR1 SGHNT and CDR2 YYREEE (reference sequence). The CDR3 has 14 amino acids. This CDR3 is CASSYQGEDEKLFF. In DNA form, the CDR3 reads TGTGCCAGCAGCTACCAGGGTGAGGATGAAAAACTGTTTTTT.

The rearrangement joins TRBV2 to TRBJ1-2; D is unresolved. The CDR3 is made up of 12 amino acids. CDR1 and CDR2 (germline): SNHLY, FYNNEI. Trimming shortened V by 3 bases and J by 4 bases, and 6 bases separated the two germline ends. Here the CDR3 reads CASSENSYGYTF. In DNA, the CDR3 is TGTGCCAGCAGTGAGAACAGCTATGGCTACACCTTC.

V and J are TRBV11-2 and TRBJ1-4; 9 nucleotides align to TRBD1. The trim removed 4 bases at V and 7 bases at J, leaving 4 bases unmatched. The CDR3 is 14 residues long. The germline V gene has CDR1 SGHAT and CDR2 FQNNGV. The CDR3 here is CASSSGTGSEKLFF. The CDR3 DNA reads as TGTGCCAGCAGCTCCGGGACAGGGAGTGAAAAACTGTTTTTT.

V gene TRBV28 combines with J gene TRBJ1-2; D remains unclear. Trimming cost V 3 bases and J 8 bases, with 10 bases left between them. This CDR3 comprises 12 residues. Germline CDR1 and CDR2: MDHEN and SYDVKM. The CDR3 DNA is TGTGCCAGCAGTTTTCGGGGTTGGGGCTACACCTTC. Its translation: CASSFRGWGYTF.

This chain joins TRBV7-6 and TRBJ2-2; a possible D gene is TRBD1 (6 bases). From germline, CDR1 is SGHVS and CDR2 FNYEAQ. V shed 6 bases and J shed 5 bases, with 16 bases lying between them. The CDR3 is 15 amino acids. DNA of the CDR3: TGTGCCAGCAGTCTCGGGACACTGGGGACCGGGGAGCTGTTTTTT. Its translation: CASSLGTLGTGELFF. The full variable domain, with the rest looked up from reference TRBV7-6 and TRBJ2-2, is GAGVSQSPRYKVTKRGQDVALRCDPISGHVSLYWYRQALGQGPEFLTYFNYEAQQDKSGLPNDRFSAERPEGSISTLTIQRTEQRDSAMYRCASSLGTLGTGELFFGEGSRLTVL.

This clone was seen once. The CDR3 protein is CASSLDFGGEQYF. The CDR3 DNA follows: TGTGCCAGCAGCTTAGATTTCGGGGGCGAGCAGTACTTC. J is TRBJ2-7 and V is TRBV11-3; tentatively, D is TRBD2 (6 bases). V lost 0 bases and J 6 bases, leaving 9 bases between the germline ends. This CDR3 is built from 13 residues. Germline assignment: CDR1 SGHNT and CDR2 YENEEA.

This chain links TRBV29-1 with TRBJ2-1; 9 bases map to TRBD2. CDR1 and CDR2 (germline): SQVTM, ANQGSEA. J lost 9 bases, V lost 7 bases, and 16 bases had no gene match. The CDR3 loop spans 15 amino acids. This CDR3 reads CSGEALAGHSGEQFF. CDR3 in DNA: TGCAGCGGGGAGGCACTAGCGGGCCACAGTGGTGAGCAGTTCTTC.

The V call is TRBV4-3, the J call TRBJ2-3, with TRBD2 matching 9 bases. With V trimmed by 3 bases and J by 0 bases, 7 bases remained unmatched. The CDR3 is made up of 17 amino acids. Germline V gene data show CDR1 as LGHNA and CDR2 as YSLEER. CDR3 region: CASSHKSSGTSTDTQYF. DNA for the CDR3: TGCGCCAGCAGCCATAAGTCTAGCGGGACTAGCACAGATACGCAGTATTTT.

The sample holds a few counts of this clone. The chain joins TRBV6-6 to TRBJ2-3; the D gene is possibly TRBD2 (6 bases). CDR1 MNHNY and CDR2 SVGAGI come from the germline V gene (reference sequence). This CDR3 is 13 amino acids long. V was cut by 8 bases and J by 2 bases, with 11 bases left in between. CDR3 amino acids: CASELANTDTQYF. The CDR3 region has the DNA TGTGCCAGCGAACTAGCAAACACAGATACGCAGTATTTT.

The chain combines TRBV20-1 with TRBJ1-5; TRBD1 is a possible D gene (5 bases). The V end lost 3 bases, the J end lost 7 bases, and 13 bases lay between the germline ends. The germline CDR1 and CDR2 sequences are DFQATT and SNEGSKA (reference sequence). CDR3 length equals 13 residues. CDR3 nucleotide sequence: TGCAGTGCTAGTGCAGGGTGGCGGCAGCCCCAGCATTTT. Its translation is CSASAGWRQPQHF.

V gene TRBV10-1 combines with J gene TRBJ1-5; 8 positions match TRBD1. After removal of 2 bases from V and 5 bases from J, the junction contained 2 bases not matched to a gene. The V gene's germline CDR1 is WNHNN and CDR2 SYGVQD (reference sequence). CDR3 size: 14 residues. The CDR3 sequence is CASSEGQGDQPQHF. The CDR3 nucleotides are TGCGCCAGCAGTGAGGGACAGGGCGATCAGCCCCAGCATTTT.